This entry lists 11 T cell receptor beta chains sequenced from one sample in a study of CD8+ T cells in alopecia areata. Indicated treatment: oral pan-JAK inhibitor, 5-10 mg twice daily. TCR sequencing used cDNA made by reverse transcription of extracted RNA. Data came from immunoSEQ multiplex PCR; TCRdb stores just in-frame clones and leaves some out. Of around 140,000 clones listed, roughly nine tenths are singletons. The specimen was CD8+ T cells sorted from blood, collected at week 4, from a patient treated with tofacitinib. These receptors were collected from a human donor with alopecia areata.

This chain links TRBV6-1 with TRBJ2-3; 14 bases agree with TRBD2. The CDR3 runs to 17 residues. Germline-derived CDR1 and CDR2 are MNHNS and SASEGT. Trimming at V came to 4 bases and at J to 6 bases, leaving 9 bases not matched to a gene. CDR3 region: CASSGGTGTSGSDTQYF. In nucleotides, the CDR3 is TGTGCCAGCAGTGGGGGAACCGGGACTAGCGGGAGTGATACGCAGTATTTT.

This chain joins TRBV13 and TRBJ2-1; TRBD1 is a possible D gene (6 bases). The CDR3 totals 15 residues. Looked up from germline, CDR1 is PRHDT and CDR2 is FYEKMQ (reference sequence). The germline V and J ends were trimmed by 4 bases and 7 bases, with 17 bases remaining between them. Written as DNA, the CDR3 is TGTGCCAGCAGCTCCCGAGGGGGATCCGGGAATGAGCAGTTCTTC. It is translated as CASSSRGGSGNEQFF. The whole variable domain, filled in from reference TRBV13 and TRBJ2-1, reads AAGVIQSPRHLIKEKRETATLKCYPIPRHDTVYWYQQGPGQDPQFLISFYEKMQSDKGSIPDRFSAQQFSDYHSELNMSSLELGDSALYFCASSSRGGSGNEQFFGPGTRLTVL.

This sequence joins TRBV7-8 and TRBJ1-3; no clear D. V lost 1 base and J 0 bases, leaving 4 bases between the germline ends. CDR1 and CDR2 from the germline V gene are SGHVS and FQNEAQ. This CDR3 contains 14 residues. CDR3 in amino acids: CASSLDASGNTIYF. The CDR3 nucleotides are TGTGCCAGCAGCTTAGATGCCTCTGGAAACACCATATATTTT.

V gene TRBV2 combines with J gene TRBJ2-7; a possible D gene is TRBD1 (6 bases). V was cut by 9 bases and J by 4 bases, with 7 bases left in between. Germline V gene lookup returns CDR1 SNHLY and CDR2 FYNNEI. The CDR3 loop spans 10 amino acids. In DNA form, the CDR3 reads TGTGCCAGTCAGGGGTACGAGCAGTACTTC. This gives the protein CASQGYEQYF.

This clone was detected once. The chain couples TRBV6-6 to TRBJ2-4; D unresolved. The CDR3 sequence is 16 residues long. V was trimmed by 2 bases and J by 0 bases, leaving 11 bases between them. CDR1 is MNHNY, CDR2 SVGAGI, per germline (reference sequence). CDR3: CASSYPLELAKNIQYF. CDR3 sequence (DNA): TGTGCCAGCAGTTACCCTCTTGAACTAGCCAAAAACATTCAGTACTTC.

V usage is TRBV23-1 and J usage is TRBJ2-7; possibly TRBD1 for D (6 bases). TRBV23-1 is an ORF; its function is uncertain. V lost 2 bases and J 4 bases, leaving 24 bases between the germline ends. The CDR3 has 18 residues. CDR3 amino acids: CASSQRQGPLPIPYEQYF. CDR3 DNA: TGCGCCAGCAGTCAAAGGCAGGGGCCCCTGCCAATACCTTACGAGCAGTACTTC.

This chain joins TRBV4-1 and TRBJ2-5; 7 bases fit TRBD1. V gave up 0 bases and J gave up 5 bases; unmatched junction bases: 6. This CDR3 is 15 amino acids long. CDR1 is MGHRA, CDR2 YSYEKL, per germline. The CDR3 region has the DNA TGCGCCAGCAGCCAAGAGGGCAGGGGGTTGGAGACCCAGTACTTC. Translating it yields CASSQEGRGLETQYF.

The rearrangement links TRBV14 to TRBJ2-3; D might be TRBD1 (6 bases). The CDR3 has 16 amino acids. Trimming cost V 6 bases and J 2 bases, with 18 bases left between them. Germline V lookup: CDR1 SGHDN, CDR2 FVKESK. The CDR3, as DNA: TGTGCCAGCAGACTAAAAGACAGGACCGCCACAGATACGCAGTATTTT. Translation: CASRLKDRTATDTQYF.

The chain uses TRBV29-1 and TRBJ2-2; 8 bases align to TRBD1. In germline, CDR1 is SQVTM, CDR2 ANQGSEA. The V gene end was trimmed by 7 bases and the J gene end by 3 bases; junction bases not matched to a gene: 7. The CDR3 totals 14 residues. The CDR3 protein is CSAMDREDTGELFF. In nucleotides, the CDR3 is TGCAGCGCCATGGACAGGGAGGACACCGGGGAGCTGTTTTTT.

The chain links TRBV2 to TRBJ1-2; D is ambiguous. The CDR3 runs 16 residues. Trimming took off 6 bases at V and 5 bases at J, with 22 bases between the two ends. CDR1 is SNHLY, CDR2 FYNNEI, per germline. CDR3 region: CASSTAFEEDDYGYTF. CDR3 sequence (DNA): TGTGCCAGCAGCACGGCGTTCGAGGAAGACGATTATGGCTACACCTTC.

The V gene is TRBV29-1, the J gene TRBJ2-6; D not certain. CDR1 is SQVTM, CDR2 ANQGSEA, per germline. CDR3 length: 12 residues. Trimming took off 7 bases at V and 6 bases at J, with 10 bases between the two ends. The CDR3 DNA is TGCAGCGCCGAAAGTACGGCCAACGTCCTGACTTTC. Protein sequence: CSAESTANVLTF.